This record concerns one T cell receptor (beta chain) sequence. The treatment was: about 20 received Ad26.COV2.S at low or high dose, single or two shots; roughly 5 received placebo; per-sample allocation not given. Sampling was done on day 63 after the first vaccine or placebo injection. An adult donor aged 18-55 years was enrolled in Boston. The data were obtained in a study of Ad26.COV2.S vaccination and SARS-CoV-2 variants. In the study overall: Ad26.COV2.S was injected intramuscularly once or twice, 56 days apart.

There are 12 residues in the CDR3. The junction had 4 bases not matched to a gene; V was cut back by 3 bases and J by 8 bases. Germline V CDR1 and CDR2: SGDLS, YYNGEE. Data came from immunoSEQ multiplex PCR; TCRdb stores just in-frame clones and leaves some out. The sample shows over 450,000 clones, about nine tenths of them seen only once. J is TRBJ1-2 and V is TRBV9; TRBD1 agrees at 7 bases. This receptor was identified in a person aged 18-60 years who received the Ad26.COV2.S COVID-19 vaccine or a placebo. The sequencing here drew on peripheral blood, taken in a trial of Ad26.COV2.S vaccine versus placebo. The CDR3 sequence is CASSANRGGYTF. CDR3 bases: TGTGCCAGCAGCGCGAACAGGGGCGGCTACACCTTC.